What follows are 27 T cell receptor beta chains derived from one specimen sequenced in a study of blood T cell repertoires in COVID-19. Clones were read by immunoSEQ multiplex PCR, and TCRdb kept only the in-frame ones, dropping some. The data contain 100,000 or so clones, around 90% of them singletons. Material for sequencing was peripheral blood. The receptors shown here come from a man aged 50 to 59 with acute or convalescent COVID-19.

About this clone: Other nucleotide sequences in the sample specify the same CDR3. This sequence joins TRBV9 and TRBJ1-5; 7 nucleotides line up with TRBD1. Germline-derived CDR1 and CDR2 are SGDLS and YYNGEE. The CDR3 extends over 14 amino acids. J gave up 2 bases and V 2 bases, and 1 base lay outside the gene matches. The CDR3 DNA reads TGTGCCAGCAGCGTTGGGACAGGCAATCAGCCCCAGCATTTT. Its translation: CASSVGTGNQPQHF.

The chain uses TRBV10-1 and TRBJ2-7; 8 bases agree with TRBD2. The germline CDR1 and CDR2 sequences are WNHNN and SYGVQD (reference sequence). This CDR3 contains 18 residues. V lost 6 bases and J lost 2; bases outside the gene matches: 18. Here the CDR3 reads CASSPGGAGGRRTYEQYF. The CDR3, as DNA: TGCGCCAGCAGCCCCGGCGGGGCGGGGGGTCGAAGGACCTACGAGCAGTACTTC.

A single count supports this clone. The chain has TRBV2 and TRBJ1-4; 7 bases fit TRBD1. The CDR3 is 14 amino acids. Trimming at V came to 6 bases and at J to 2 bases, leaving 3 bases not matched to a gene. CDR1 is SNHLY and CDR2 is FYNNEI in the germline V gene. This chain's CDR3 is CASSRGQTNEKLFF. CDR3 in DNA: TGTGCCAGCAGCAGGGGACAGACTAATGAAAAACTGTTTTTT.

The chain uses TRBV6-5 and TRBJ1-1; D uncertain. The CDR3 is 14 residues long. CDR1 and CDR2 (germline): MNHEY, SVGAGI. V lost 2 bases and J lost 0, with 7 bases in between. CDR3 amino acids: CASSYVSMNTEAFF. CDR3 nucleotide sequence: TGTGCCAGCAGTTACGTTTCTATGAACACTGAAGCTTTCTTT.

The rearrangement uses TRBV27 and TRBJ2-7, with 7 nucleotides matching TRBD1. Germline lookup yields CDR1 MNHEY and CDR2 SMNVEV (reference sequence). V dropped 2 bases and J dropped 2; count of bases not matched to a gene: 3. This CDR3 has 14 residues. The CDR3 bases are TGTGCCAGCAGTTTAACGACAGGGCCCTACGAGCAGTACTTC. Residues: CASSLTTGPYEQYF.

V and J are TRBV19 and TRBJ2-2, with TRBD1 matching over 11 bases. The germline V gene encodes CDR1 LNHDA and CDR2 SQIVND (reference sequence). The CDR3 has 15 residues. The V segment lost 7 bases and the J segment 5 bases; nucleotides outside the gene matches: 6. The CDR3 coding sequence is TGTGCCAGTAATCCGGGACAGGGGGGAACCGGGGAGCTGTTTTTT. Amino acid sequence: CASNPGQGGTGELFF.

V and J are TRBV25-1 and TRBJ1-3; 10 bases agree with TRBD1. The CDR3 has 16 residues. The junction had 7 bases not matched to a gene; V was cut back by 4 bases and J by 4 bases. Germline CDR1 reads MGHDK; CDR2 reads SYGVNS. The DNA of the CDR3 is TGTGCCAGCAGTGTGACAGGGGGCGCCCCCGGAAACACCATATATTTT. Translating it yields CASSVTGGAPGNTIYF.

The V call is TRBV7-9, the J call TRBJ1-4, with 7 bases fitting TRBD1. The CDR3 totals 15 residues. J lost 5 bases, V lost 1 base, and 4 bases had no gene match. Germline V gives CDR1 SEHNR, CDR2 FQNEAQ (reference sequence). This CDR3 reads CASSLGAGGNEKLFF. The CDR3 nucleotides read TGTGCCAGCAGCTTAGGGGCAGGGGGAAATGAAAAACTGTTTTTT.

Here the CDR3 reads CASSVDYRGHTGELFF. CDR3 DNA sequence: TGTGCCAGCAGCGTAGATTACAGGGGGCACACCGGGGAGCTGTTTTTT. The chain employs TRBV9 and TRBJ2-2; TRBD1 agrees at 9 bases. Losses at the gene ends were 0 bases for V and 3 bases for J; bases not matched to a gene: 3. The CDR3 runs to 16 residues. Germline CDR1 and CDR2: SGDLS and YYNGEE.

The rearrangement joins TRBV10-2 to TRBJ2-2; 9 bases fit TRBD2. CDR1 is WSHSY and CDR2 is SAAADI in the germline V gene. Germline trimming cut 4 bases from V and 0 bases from J; bases unmatched to any gene: 6. This CDR3 is built from 17 residues. The CDR3 reads CASSGQRGATNTGELFF. The CDR3 nucleotides read TGCGCCAGCAGTGGCCAGCGGGGGGCCACGAACACCGGGGAGCTGTTTTTT.

The gene calls are TRBV9 and TRBJ1-2; 7 nucleotides line up with TRBD1. Germline assignment: CDR1 SGDLS and CDR2 YYNGEE. CDR3 length equals 13 residues. V lost 0 bases and J lost 7; bases outside the gene matches: 3. CDR3 nucleotide sequence: TGTGCCAGCAGCGTAGCGGGACAGTTTGGCTACACCTTC. Translated, it gives CASSVAGQFGYTF.

The gene calls are TRBV6-5 and TRBJ2-1; 7 bases agree with TRBD1. Per germline, CDR1 MNHEY and CDR2 SVGAGI. The CDR3 has 12 amino acids. J was trimmed by 6 bases and V by 6 bases; bases with no gene match: 2. In DNA, the CDR3 is TGTGCCAGCAGCCGGGACAGCAATGAGCAGTTCTTC. This sequence encodes CASSRDSNEQFF.

This chain links TRBV3-1 (or the pseudogene TRBV3-2) with TRBJ2-7; maybe TRBD2 (5 bases). Trimming pared 4 bases from V and 3 bases from J, leaving 16 bases between. CDR1 is LGHDT and CDR2 is YNNKEL in the germline V gene (reference sequence). The CDR3 is 15 amino acids. The CDR3 nucleotides read TGTGCCAGCAGCCTCCGGGGTAAAGGAGTCTACGAGCAGTACTTC. Translated: CASSLRGKGVYEQYF.

The count of this clone is one. In the same sample, other DNA sequences code for this CDR3. The chain carries TRBV7-9 and TRBJ2-3; 7 nucleotides align to TRBD1. The V gene end was trimmed by 5 bases and the J gene end by 4 bases; junction bases not matched to a gene: 3. CDR1 SEHNR and CDR2 FQNEAQ come from the germline V gene (reference sequence). This CDR3 comprises 13 residues. The DNA for the CDR3 is TGTGCCAGCAGCCCGACAGGGTCAGATACGCAGTATTTT. Its translation: CASSPTGSDTQYF.

V and J are TRBV3-1 (or the pseudogene TRBV3-2) and TRBJ2-1; TRBD1 matches 7 bases. With 1 base clipped from V and 7 bases from J, the junction kept 7 bases outside the gene matches. Germline CDR1 reads LGHDT; CDR2 reads YNNKEL (reference sequence). The CDR3 is 15 amino acids. The CDR3 nucleotides read TGTGCCAGCAGCCAAGCGAGGGGGCGAGGGAATGAGCAGTTCTTC. Residues: CASSQARGRGNEQFF.

This CDR3 is CASSQGQGTEAFF. The CDR3 DNA reads as TGTGCCAGCAGCCAGGGACAGGGCACTGAAGCTTTCTTT. This chain joins TRBV7-2 and TRBJ1-1; 9 bases fit TRBD1. The CDR3 runs 13 residues. The V and J ends lost 5 bases and 4 bases, in that order; junction bases with no gene match: 2. Germline V gene data show CDR1 as SGHTA and CDR2 as FQGNSA.

The chain couples TRBV29-1 to TRBJ1-2; TRBD1 agrees at 7 bases. The CDR3 is made up of 11 amino acids. The V gene end was trimmed by 7 bases and the J gene end by 6 bases; junction bases not matched to a gene: 5. Germline CDR1 is SQVTM and CDR2 is ANQGSEA. The CDR3 sequence: CSADRADGYTF. The CDR3 coding sequence is TGCAGCGCTGACAGGGCCGATGGCTACACCTTC.

V and J are TRBV19 and TRBJ1-5; 9 positions match TRBD1. CDR3 length: 16 amino acids. The germline CDR1 and CDR2 sequences are LNHDA and SQIVND (reference sequence). Trimming cost V 5 bases and J 0 bases; bases outside gene matches: 5. CDR3 amino acids: CASSGGTGLSNQPQHF. CDR3 nucleotide sequence: TGTGCCAGTAGTGGGGGGACAGGGCTTAGCAATCAGCCCCAGCATTTT.

The CDR3 sequence: CASSINRDRILSGNTIYF. In DNA, the CDR3 is TGTGCCAGTAGTATAAACCGGGACAGGATACTCTCTGGAAACACCATATATTTT. The rearrangement links TRBV19 to TRBJ1-3; 8 nucleotides align to TRBD1. From germline, CDR1 is LNHDA and CDR2 SQIVND (reference sequence). The CDR3 loop spans 18 amino acids. With V trimmed by 2 bases and J by 0 bases, 9 bases remained unmatched.

This chain joins TRBV6-5 and TRBJ2-7; no clear D gene. Trimming removed 6 bases from V and 4 bases from J, with 10 bases in between. Per the germline V gene, CDR1 is MNHEY and CDR2 is SVGAGI. The CDR3 is made up of 12 amino acids. The CDR3 DNA is TGTGCCAGCAGACAAACGACTTACGAGCAGTACTTC. Protein: CASRQTTYEQYF.

J is TRBJ1-1 and V is TRBV6-1; unclear D gene. This CDR3 contains 14 residues. Germline loops: CDR1 MNHNS, CDR2 SASEGT. V was trimmed by 3 bases and J by 3 bases, leaving 11 bases between them. Here the CDR3 reads CASSEGDVYTEAFF. CDR3 coding DNA: TGTGCCAGCAGTGAGGGAGATGTTTACACTGAAGCTTTCTTT.

The chain recombines TRBV19 with TRBJ1-1; no clear D gene. The CDR3 runs 15 residues. Germline V gene lookup returns CDR1 LNHDA and CDR2 SQIVND (reference sequence). Trimming took 8 bases from V and 1 from J, leaving 17 bases between them. CDR3 sequence: CASLGGLIRNTEAFF. CDR3 DNA: TGTGCCAGTCTGGGCGGGCTAATACGGAACACTGAAGCTTTCTTT.

The V and J genes are TRBV3-1 (or the pseudogene TRBV3-2) and TRBJ2-3, with 7 bases identical to TRBD2. Germline loops: CDR1 LGHDT, CDR2 YNNKEL (reference sequence). After removal of 1 base from V and 10 bases from J, the junction contained 2 bases not matched to a gene. The CDR3 extends over 12 amino acids. The CDR3 coding sequence is TGTGCCAGCAGCCAAGTCGGGGGGTCGCAGTATTTT. Translating gives CASSQVGGSQYF.

The chain uses TRBV7-9 and TRBJ2-3; weak D call: TRBD1 (6 bases). CDR1 is SEHNR and CDR2 is FQNEAQ in the germline V gene (reference sequence). V was shortened by 8 bases and J by 2 bases, with 17 bases between the two germline ends. The CDR3 covers 15 residues. The CDR3 reads CASAKVGATTDTQYF. The CDR3 DNA sequence: TGTGCCAGCGCCAAAGTGGGGGCGACCACAGATACGCAGTATTTT.

The V call is TRBV11-3, the J call TRBJ1-1; D might be TRBD1 (5 bases). Trimming took 4 bases from V and 1 from J, leaving 13 bases between them. Germline V gives CDR1 SGHNT, CDR2 YENEEA. This CDR3 contains 15 residues. CDR3 amino acids: CASSSAIDRNTEAFF. As DNA, the CDR3 is TGTGCCAGCAGCTCCGCCATTGACAGGAACACTGAAGCTTTCTTT.

J is TRBJ1-2 and V is TRBV5-4; D is unclear. The CDR3 spans 14 residues. V was trimmed by 4 bases and J by 0 bases, leaving 10 bases between them. CDR1 is SGHNT, CDR2 YYREEE, per germline (reference sequence). The CDR3 nucleotides are TGTGCCAGCAGCCTACAGAAAACTAACTATGGCTACACCTTC. Translation gives CASSLQKTNYGYTF.

The V gene is TRBV27, the J gene TRBJ1-5; D possibly corresponds to TRBD1 (5 bases). CDR1 and CDR2 (germline): MNHEY, SMNVEV (reference sequence). This CDR3 is built from 14 residues. The V and J ends lost 2 bases and 6 bases respectively, with 11 bases between them. In nucleotides, the CDR3 is TGTGCCAGCAGTTTAATGGGGCGCGCTCAGCCCCAGCATTTT. It is translated as CASSLMGRAQPQHF.